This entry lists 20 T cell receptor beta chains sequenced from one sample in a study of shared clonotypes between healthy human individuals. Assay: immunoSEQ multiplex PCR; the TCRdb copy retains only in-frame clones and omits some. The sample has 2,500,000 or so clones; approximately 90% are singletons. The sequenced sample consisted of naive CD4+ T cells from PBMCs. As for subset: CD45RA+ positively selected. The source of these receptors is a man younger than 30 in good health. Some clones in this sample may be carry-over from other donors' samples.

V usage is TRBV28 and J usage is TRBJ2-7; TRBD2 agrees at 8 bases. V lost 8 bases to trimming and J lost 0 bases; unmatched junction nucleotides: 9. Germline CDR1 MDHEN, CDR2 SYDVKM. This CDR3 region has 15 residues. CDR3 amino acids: CASGSSGTSSYEQYF. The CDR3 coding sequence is TGTGCCAGCGGGAGTAGCGGGACGAGCTCCTACGAGCAGTACTTC. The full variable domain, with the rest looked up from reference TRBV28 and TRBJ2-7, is DVKVTQSSRYLVKRTGEKVFLECVQDMDHENMFWYRQDPGLGLRLIYFSYDVKMKEKGDIPEGYSVSREKKERFSLILESASTNQTSMYLCASGSSGTSSYEQYFGPGTRLTVT.

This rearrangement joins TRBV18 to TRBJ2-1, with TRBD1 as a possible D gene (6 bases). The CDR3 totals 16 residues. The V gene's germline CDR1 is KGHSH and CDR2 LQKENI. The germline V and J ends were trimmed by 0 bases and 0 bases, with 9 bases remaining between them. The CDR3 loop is CASSPPGHYSYNEQFF. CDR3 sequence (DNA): TGTGCCAGCTCACCACCGGGACATTACTCCTACAATGAGCAGTTCTTC.

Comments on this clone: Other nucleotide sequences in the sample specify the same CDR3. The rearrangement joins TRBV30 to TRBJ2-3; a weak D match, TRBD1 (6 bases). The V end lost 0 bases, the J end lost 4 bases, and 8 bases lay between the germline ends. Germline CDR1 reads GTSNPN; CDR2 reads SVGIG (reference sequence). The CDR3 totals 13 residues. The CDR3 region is CAWSVGGSDTQYF. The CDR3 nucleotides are TGTGCCTGGAGTGTAGGGGGTTCAGATACGCAGTATTTT.

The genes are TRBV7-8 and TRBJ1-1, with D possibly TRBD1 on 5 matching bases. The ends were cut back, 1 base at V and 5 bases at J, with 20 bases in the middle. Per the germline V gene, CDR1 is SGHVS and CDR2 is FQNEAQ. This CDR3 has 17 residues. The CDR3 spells CASSLVIKVRGWTEAFF. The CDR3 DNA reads TGTGCCAGCAGCTTAGTTATAAAAGTCCGGGGGTGGACTGAAGCTTTCTTT.

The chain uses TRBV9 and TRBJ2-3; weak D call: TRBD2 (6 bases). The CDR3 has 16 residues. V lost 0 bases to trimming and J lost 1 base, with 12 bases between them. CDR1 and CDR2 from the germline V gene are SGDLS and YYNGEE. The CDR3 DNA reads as TGTGCCAGCAGCGTAGGGGACTCCCCACGCACAGATACGCAGTATTTT. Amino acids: CASSVGDSPRTDTQYF. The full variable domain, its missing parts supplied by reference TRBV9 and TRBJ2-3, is DSGVTQTPKHLITATGQRVTLRCSPRSGDLSVYWYQQSLDQGLQFLIQYYNGEERAKGNILERFSAQQFPDLHSELNLSSLELGDSALYFCASSVGDSPRTDTQYFGPGTRLTVL.

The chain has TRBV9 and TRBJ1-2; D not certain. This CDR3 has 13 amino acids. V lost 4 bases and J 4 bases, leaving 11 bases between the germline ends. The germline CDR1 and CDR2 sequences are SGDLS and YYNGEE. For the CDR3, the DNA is TGTGCCAGCAGCCTATCAGGAGCCTATGGCTACACCTTC. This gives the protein CASSLSGAYGYTF.

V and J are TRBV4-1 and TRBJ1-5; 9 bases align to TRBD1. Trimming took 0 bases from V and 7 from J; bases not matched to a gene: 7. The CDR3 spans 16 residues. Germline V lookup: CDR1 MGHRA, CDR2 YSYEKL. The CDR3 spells CASSQDPGQGWQPQHF. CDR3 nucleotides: TGCGCCAGCAGCCAAGACCCTGGACAGGGGTGGCAGCCCCAGCATTTT.

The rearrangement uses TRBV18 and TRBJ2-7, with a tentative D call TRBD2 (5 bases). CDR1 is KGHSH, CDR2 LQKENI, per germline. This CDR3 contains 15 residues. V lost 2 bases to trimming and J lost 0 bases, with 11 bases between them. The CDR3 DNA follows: TGTGCCAGCTCACCAGAGCGGCGGAACTCCTACGAGCAGTACTTC. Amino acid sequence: CASSPERRNSYEQYF. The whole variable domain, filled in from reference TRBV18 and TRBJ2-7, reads NAGVMQNPRHLVRRRGQEARLRCSPMKGHSHVYWYRQLPEEGLKFMVYLQKENIIDESGMPKERFSAEFPKEGPSILRIQQVVRGDSAAYFCASSPERRNSYEQYFGPGTRLTVT.

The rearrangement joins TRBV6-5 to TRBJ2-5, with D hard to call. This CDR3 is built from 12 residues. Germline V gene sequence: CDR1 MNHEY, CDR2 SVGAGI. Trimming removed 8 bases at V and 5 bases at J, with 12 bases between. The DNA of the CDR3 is TGTGCCAGCCAGTCCCCGTTCGAGACCCAGTACTTC. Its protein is CASQSPFETQYF.

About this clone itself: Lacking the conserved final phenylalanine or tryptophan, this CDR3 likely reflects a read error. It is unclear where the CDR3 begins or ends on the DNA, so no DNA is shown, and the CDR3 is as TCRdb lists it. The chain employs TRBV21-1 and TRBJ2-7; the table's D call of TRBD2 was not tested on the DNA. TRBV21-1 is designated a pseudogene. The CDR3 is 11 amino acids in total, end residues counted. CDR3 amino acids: CASSKARTFPI.

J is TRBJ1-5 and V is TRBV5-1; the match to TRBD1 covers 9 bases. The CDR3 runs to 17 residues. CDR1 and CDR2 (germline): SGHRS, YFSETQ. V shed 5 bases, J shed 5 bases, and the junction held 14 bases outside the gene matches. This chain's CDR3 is CASSRGPTGGLDQPQHF. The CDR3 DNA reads TGCGCCAGCAGTAGGGGGCCAACAGGGGGCCTCGATCAGCCCCAGCATTTT.

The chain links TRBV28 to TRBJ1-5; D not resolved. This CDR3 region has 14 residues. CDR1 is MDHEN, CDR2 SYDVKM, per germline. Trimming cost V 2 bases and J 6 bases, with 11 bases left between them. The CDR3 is CASSLGDRSQPQHF. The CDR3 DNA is TGTGCCAGCAGTTTAGGGGATCGTAGTCAGCCCCAGCATTTT.

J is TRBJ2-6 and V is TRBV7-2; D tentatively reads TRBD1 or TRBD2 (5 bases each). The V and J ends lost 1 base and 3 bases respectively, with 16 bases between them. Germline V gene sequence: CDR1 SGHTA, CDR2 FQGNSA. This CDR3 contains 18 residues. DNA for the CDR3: TGTGCCAGCAGCTTAGTAGGGGACCGCTCATATGGGGCCAACGTCCTGACTTTC. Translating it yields CASSLVGDRSYGANVLTF. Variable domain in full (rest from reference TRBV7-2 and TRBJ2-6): GAGVSQSPSNKVTEKGKDVELRCDPISGHTALYWYRQSLGQGLEFLIYFQGNSAPDKSGLPSDRFSAERTGGSVSTLTIQRTQQEDSAVYLCASSLVGDRSYGANVLTFGAGSRLTVL.

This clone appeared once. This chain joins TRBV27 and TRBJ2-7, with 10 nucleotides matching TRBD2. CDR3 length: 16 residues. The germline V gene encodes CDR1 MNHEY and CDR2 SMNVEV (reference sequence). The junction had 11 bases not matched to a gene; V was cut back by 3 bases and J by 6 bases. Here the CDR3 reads CASSLFTSGTPGEQYF. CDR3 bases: TGTGCCAGCAGTTTGTTCACTAGCGGGACCCCTGGCGAGCAGTACTTC.

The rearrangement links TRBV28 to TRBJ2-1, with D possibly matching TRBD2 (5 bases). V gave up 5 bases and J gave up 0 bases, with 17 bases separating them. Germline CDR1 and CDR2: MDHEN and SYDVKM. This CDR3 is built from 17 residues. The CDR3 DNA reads TGTGCCAGCAGTATCGGACTTTTGAAGAACTCCTACAATGAGCAGTTCTTC. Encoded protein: CASSIGLLKNSYNEQFF. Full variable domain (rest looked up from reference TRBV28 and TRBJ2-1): DVKVTQSSRYLVKRTGEKVFLECVQDMDHENMFWYRQDPGLGLRLIYFSYDVKMKEKGDIPEGYSVSREKKERFSLILESASTNQTSMYLCASSIGLLKNSYNEQFFGPGTRLTVL.

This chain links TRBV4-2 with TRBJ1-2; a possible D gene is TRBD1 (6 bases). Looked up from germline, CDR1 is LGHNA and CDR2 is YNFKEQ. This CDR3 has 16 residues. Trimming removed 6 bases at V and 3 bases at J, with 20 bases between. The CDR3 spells CASRLQDRDGDYGYTF. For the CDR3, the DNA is TGTGCCAGCAGGTTACAGGACAGAGACGGAGACTATGGCTACACCTTC.

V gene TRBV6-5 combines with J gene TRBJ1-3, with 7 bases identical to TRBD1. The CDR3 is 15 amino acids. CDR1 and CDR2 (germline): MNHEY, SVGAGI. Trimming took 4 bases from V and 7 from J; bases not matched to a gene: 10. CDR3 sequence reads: CASSSKTQQGNTIYF. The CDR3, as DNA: TGTGCCAGCAGTTCTAAAACGCAACAGGGGAACACCATATATTTT.

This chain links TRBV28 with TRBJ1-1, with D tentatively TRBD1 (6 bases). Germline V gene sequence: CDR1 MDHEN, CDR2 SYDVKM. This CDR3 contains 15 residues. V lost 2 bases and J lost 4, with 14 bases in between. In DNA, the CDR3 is TGTGCCAGCAGTTTAGACAGGTTAATCGGCACTGAAGCTTTCTTT. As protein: CASSLDRLIGTEAFF.

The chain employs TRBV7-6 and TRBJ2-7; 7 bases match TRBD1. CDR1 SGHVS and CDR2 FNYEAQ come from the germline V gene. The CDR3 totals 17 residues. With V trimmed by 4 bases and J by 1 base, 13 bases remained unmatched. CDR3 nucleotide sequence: TGTGCCAGCAGCTCCAGACAGGGCGGCGGAAGGTCCTACGAGCAGTACTTC. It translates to CASSSRQGGGRSYEQYF.

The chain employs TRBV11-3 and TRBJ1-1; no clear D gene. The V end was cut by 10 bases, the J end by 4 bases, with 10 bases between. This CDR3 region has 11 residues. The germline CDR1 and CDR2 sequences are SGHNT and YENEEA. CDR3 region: CATTVSTEAFF. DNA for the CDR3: TGTGCCACCACAGTTTCCACTGAAGCTTTCTTT.